What follows is one TCR beta chain and its context. Its specificity is unknown. The data originate from a study of radiotherapy plus CTLA-4 blockade in lung cancer. Ipilimumab CTLA-4 blockade and focal radiation were given to patients with chemo-refractory metastatic non-small-cell lung cancer. There are 12 residues in the CDR3. The ends were cut back, 2 bases at V and 13 bases at J, with 14 bases in the middle. Germline CDR1 is SGHTA and CDR2 is FQGNSA. The method was immunoSEQ multiplex PCR; TCRdb's version includes in-frame clones alone and lacks a portion of them. The data contain around 100,000 clones, over 65% of them singletons. Overall study results and limits: In blood, TCR clones derived from the tumor expanded after radiotherapy plus ipilimumab. Early blood T cell clone dynamics, with interferon-beta, were reported to best predict response.

The receptor was derived from a human donor with non-small cell lung cancer that progressed on radiotherapy plus ipilimumab. Some clones in this sample may be carry-over from other donors' samples. This sequence joins TRBV7-2 and TRBJ2-5; the D gene is possibly TRBD2 (5 bases). Material: peripheral blood, obtained from a patient treated with radiotherapy plus ipilimumab. CDR3 in amino acids: CASSLPGKRMYF. CDR3 nucleotide sequence: TGTGCCAGCAGCTTACCGGGGAAGCGAATGTACTTC.